This section outlines one TCR beta chain sequence together with its context. These data belong to a study of blood T cells in healthy people across ages. The V and J ends lost 0 bases and 0 bases respectively, with 12 bases between them. Germline V gene sequence: CDR1 SGHRS, CDR2 YFSETQ. CDR3 length equals 16 residues. A second PCR, run for about 7 to 11 cycles, used a sample-barcoded 5' primer plus a J-beta primer mix. TCRdb fed the 5' RACE reads into MiXCR, producing one record per CDR3 protein. The table has some 1.5 million distinct CDR3 sequences, 28% seen once; the top ten hold roughly 8.2%. The chain joins TRBV5-1 to TRBJ1-1; D call uncertain. Sequencing input: blood. The source of this sequence is a woman aged 30 to 39 in good health. CDR3 sequence: CASSLEWSGMNTEAFF. The CDR3 DNA is TGCGCCAGCAGCTTGGAGTGGTCGGGAATGAACACTGAAGCTTTCTTT.